The 6 T cell receptor beta chains listed next were all sequenced from one sample in a study of cytomegalovirus exposure and HLA in healthy donors. The PCR contained 60 Vbeta and 13 Jbeta primers. TCRdb keeps only in-frame clones here, not all; method: immunoSEQ multiplex PCR. This sample's table has some 120,000 clones. The sample consisted of PBMCs. These receptors came from a man in his late teens or twenties in good health and CMV-seronegative.

Here the CDR3 DNA reads TGTGCCAGCAGCTTAGGAGGTTCTCAACAAGAGACCCAGTACTTC. Its protein is CASSLGGSQQETQYF. The chain is built from TRBV7-9 and TRBJ2-5; D is undetermined. CDR1 is SEHNR, CDR2 FQNEAQ, per germline (reference sequence). V was trimmed by 1 base and J by 2 bases, leaving 11 bases between them. CDR3 length: 15 amino acids. Full variable domain (missing parts from reference TRBV7-9 and TRBJ2-5): DTGVSQNPRHKITKRGQNVTFRCDPISEHNRLYWYRQTLGQGPEFLTYFQNEAQLEKSRLLSDRFSAERPKGSFSTLEIQRTEQGDSAMYLCASSLGGSQQETQYFGPGTRLLVL.

The J gene is TRBJ2-1, the V gene TRBV19, with D possibly being TRBD2 (6 bases). Per the germline V gene, CDR1 is LNHDA and CDR2 is SQIVND (reference sequence). Trimming took off 5 bases at V and 2 bases at J, with 16 bases between the two ends. The CDR3 runs to 16 residues. CDR3 residues: CASSSGGTLTYNEQFF. Here the CDR3 DNA reads TGTGCCAGTAGTTCTGGGGGGACTCTAACCTACAATGAGCAGTTCTTC.

The CDR3: CASSQGASARSYEQYF. CDR3 coding DNA: TGCGCCAGCAGCCAAGGGGCTAGCGCCCGTTCCTACGAGCAGTACTTC. The chain combines TRBV4-1 with TRBJ2-7; D perhaps matches TRBD2 (6 bases). The V gene lost 1 base and the J gene lost 1 base, with 14 bases spanning the gap. The CDR3 has 16 amino acids. Per the germline V gene, CDR1 is MGHRA and CDR2 is YSYEKL.

The V call is TRBV30, the J call TRBJ1-2; D gene unclear. The V gene lost 8 bases and the J gene lost 8 bases, with 15 bases spanning the gap. The germline V gene has CDR1 GTSNPN and CDR2 SVGIG (reference sequence). This CDR3 contains 11 residues. CDR3 in DNA: TGTGCCCTGCAGGTCGCGGGGGGCTACACCTTC. As protein: CALQVAGGYTF. Using reference TRBV30 and TRBJ1-2 for the parts outside the CDR3, the full variable domain is SQTIHQWPATLVQPVGSPLSLECTVEGTSNPNLYWYRQAAGRGLQLLFYSVGIGQISSEVPQNLSASRPQDRQFILSSKKLLLSDSGFYLCALQVAGGYTFGSGTRLTVV.

The V call is TRBV9, the J call TRBJ2-1; the D is unclear. The V and J ends lost 3 bases and 7 bases respectively, with 5 bases between them. Germline loops: CDR1 SGDLS, CDR2 YYNGEE. The CDR3 consists of 11 residues. The CDR3 bases are TGTGCCAGCAGCGCACTAAATGAGCAGTTCTTC. Translating gives CASSALNEQFF.

The V gene is TRBV5-1, the J gene TRBJ2-1; maybe TRBD1 (6 bases). Trimming pared 0 bases from V and 6 bases from J, leaving 16 bases between. The CDR3 spans 16 residues. The germline V gene has CDR1 SGHRS and CDR2 YFSETQ. The CDR3 sequence: CASSLGGTNIPNEQFF. CDR3 DNA: TGCGCCAGCAGCTTGGGAGGGACAAACATCCCCAATGAGCAGTTCTTC.